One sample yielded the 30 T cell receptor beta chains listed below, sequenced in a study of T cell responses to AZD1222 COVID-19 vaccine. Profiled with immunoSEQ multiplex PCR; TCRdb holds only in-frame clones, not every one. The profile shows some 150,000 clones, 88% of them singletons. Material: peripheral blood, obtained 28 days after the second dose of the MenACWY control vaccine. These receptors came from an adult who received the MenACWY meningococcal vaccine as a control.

The CDR3 DNA sequence: TGTGCCACCAGTGACCCCGCGGGCGGGAGTCCGGATGAGCAGTACTTC. As protein: CATSDPAGGSPDEQYF. V gene TRBV24-1 combines with J gene TRBJ2-7; 7 positions agree with TRBD2. Germline V gives CDR1 KGHDR, CDR2 SFDVKD. This CDR3 is built from 16 residues. J lost 7 bases, V lost 4 bases, and 15 bases had no gene match.

The CDR3 region is CASSPQSGLFYGYTF. The DNA for the CDR3 is TGTGCCAGCAGCCCGCAGTCAGGACTATTCTATGGCTACACCTTC. This rearrangement joins TRBV11-2 to TRBJ1-2; D unclear. CDR1 SGHAT and CDR2 FQNNGV come from the germline V gene. This CDR3 has 15 residues. V gave up 5 bases and J gave up 4 bases, with 17 bases separating them.

The CDR3 protein is CASSGTFGNQPQHF. In nucleotides, the CDR3 is TGTGCCAGCAGTGGGACTTTCGGGAATCAGCCCCAGCATTTT. This rearrangement joins TRBV2 to TRBJ1-5; no firm D call. CDR3 length: 14 amino acids. The germline V gene encodes CDR1 SNHLY and CDR2 FYNNEI. Trimming pared 4 bases from V and 4 bases from J, leaving 11 bases between. The full variable domain, in which reference TRBV2 and TRBJ1-5 provide the parts outside the CDR3, is EPEVTQTPSHQVTQMGQEVILRCVPISNHLYFYWYRQILGQKVEFLVSFYNNEISEKSEIFDDQFSVERPDGSNFTLKIRSTKLEDSAMYFCASSGTFGNQPQHFGDGTRLSIL.

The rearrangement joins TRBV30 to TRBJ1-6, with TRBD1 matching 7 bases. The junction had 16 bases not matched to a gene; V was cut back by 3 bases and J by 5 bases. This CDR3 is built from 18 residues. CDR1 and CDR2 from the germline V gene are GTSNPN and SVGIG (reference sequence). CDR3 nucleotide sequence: TGTGCCTGGAGACAAGGGGGGTACCGGGACAGAGATAATTCACCCCTCCACTTT. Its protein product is CAWRQGGYRDRDNSPLHF.

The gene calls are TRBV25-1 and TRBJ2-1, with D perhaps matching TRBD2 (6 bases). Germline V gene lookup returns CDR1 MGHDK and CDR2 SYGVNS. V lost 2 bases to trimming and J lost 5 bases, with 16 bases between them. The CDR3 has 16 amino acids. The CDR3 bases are TGTGCCAGCAGTGAACGGCCGGCGGGGAGCCACAATGAGCAGTTCTTC. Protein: CASSERPAGSHNEQFF.

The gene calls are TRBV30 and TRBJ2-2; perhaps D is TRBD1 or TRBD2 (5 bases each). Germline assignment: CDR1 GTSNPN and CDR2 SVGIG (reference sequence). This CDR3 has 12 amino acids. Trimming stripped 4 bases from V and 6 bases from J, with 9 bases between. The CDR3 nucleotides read TGTGCCTGGAATACGGGACCCGGGGAGCTGTTTTTT. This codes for CAWNTGPGELFF.

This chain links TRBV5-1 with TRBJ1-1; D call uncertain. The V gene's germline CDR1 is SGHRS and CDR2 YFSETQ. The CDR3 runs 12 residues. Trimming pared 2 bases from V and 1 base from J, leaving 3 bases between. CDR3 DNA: TGCGCCAGCAGCTTTTCGAACACTGAAGCTTTCTTT. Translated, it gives CASSFSNTEAFF.

CDR3 nucleotides: TGCGCCAGCAGCCATAGTACCGGGCTCTACGAGCAGTACTTC. It specifies CASSHSTGLYEQYF. This chain joins TRBV4-3 and TRBJ2-7, with D hard to call. This CDR3 is built from 14 residues. Germline V gives CDR1 LGHNA, CDR2 YSLEER. Trimming stripped 3 bases from V and 3 bases from J, with 12 bases between.

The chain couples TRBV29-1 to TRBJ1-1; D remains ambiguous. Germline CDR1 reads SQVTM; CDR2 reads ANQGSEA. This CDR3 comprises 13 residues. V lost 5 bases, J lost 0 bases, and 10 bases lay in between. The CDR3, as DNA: TGCAGCGTTTTGGAACAGCTGAACACTGAAGCTTTCTTT. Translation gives CSVLEQLNTEAFF. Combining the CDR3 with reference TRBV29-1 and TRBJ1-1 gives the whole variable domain SAVISQKPSRDICQRGTSLTIQCQVDSQVTMMFWYRQQPGQSLTLIATANQGSEATYESGFVIDKFPISRPNLTFSTLTVSNMSPEDSSIYLCSVLEQLNTEAFFGQGTRLTVV.

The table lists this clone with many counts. CDR3 sequence (DNA): TGTGCCAGCAGTACACAGGGGGCAAACTATGGCTACACCTTC. It specifies CASSTQGANYGYTF. The rearrangement uses TRBV27 and TRBJ1-2; the match to TRBD1 covers 9 bases. This CDR3 comprises 14 residues. CDR1 and CDR2 from the germline V gene are MNHEY and SMNVEV (reference sequence). V was clipped by 5 bases and J by 2 bases; unmatched bases: 3.

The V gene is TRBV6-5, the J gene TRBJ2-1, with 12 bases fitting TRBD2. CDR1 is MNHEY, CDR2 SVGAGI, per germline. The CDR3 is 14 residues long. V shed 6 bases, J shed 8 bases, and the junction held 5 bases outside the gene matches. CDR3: CASRTSGGRYEQFF. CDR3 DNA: TGTGCCAGCAGAACTAGCGGGGGGCGTTATGAGCAGTTCTTC.

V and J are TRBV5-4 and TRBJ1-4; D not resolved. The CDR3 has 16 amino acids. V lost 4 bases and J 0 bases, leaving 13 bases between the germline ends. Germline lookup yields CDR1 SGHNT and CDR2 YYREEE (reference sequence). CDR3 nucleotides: TGTGCCAGCAGCGATAGGAGGGCACCAACTAATGAAAAACTGTTTTTT. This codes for CASSDRRAPTNEKLFF.

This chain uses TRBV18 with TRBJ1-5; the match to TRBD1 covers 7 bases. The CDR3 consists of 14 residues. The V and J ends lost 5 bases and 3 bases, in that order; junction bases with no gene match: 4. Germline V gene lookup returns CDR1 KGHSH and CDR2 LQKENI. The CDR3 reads CASSDRAYNQPQHF. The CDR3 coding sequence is TGTGCCAGCTCAGACAGGGCCTACAATCAGCCCCAGCATTTT.

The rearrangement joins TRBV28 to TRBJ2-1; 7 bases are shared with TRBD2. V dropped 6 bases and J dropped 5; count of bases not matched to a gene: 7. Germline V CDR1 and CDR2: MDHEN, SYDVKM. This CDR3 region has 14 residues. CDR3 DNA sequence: TGTGCCAGCAGACCCTGGAGCGGGAACAATGAGCAGTTCTTC. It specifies CASRPWSGNNEQFF.

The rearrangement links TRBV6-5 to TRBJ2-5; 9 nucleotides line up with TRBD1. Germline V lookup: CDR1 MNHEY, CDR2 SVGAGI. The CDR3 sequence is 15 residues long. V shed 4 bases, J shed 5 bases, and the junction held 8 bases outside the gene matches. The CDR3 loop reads CASSSWDRAGETQYF. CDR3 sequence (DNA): TGTGCCAGCAGTTCCTGGGACAGGGCTGGGGAGACCCAGTACTTC.

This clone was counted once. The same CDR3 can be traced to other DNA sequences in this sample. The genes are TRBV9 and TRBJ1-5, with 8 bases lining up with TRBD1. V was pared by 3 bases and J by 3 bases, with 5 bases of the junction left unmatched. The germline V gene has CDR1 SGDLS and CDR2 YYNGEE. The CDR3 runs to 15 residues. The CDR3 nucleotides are TGTGCCAGCAGCGAGACAGGGGACCCCAATCAGCCCCAGCATTTT. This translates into CASSETGDPNQPQHF.

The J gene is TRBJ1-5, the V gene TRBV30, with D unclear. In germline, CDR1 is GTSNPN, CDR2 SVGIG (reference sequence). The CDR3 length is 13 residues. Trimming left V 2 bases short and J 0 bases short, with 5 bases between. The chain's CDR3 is CAWSRFSNQPQHF. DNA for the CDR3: TGTGCCTGGAGTAGGTTTAGCAATCAGCCCCAGCATTTT.

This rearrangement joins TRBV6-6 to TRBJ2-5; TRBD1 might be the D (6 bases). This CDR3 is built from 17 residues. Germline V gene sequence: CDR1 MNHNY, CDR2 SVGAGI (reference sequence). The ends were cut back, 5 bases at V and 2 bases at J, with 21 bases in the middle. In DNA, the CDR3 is TGTGCCAGCAGTCGTGCTGGGGGACAAACGGGGCAAGAGACCCAGTACTTC. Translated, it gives CASSRAGGQTGQETQYF.

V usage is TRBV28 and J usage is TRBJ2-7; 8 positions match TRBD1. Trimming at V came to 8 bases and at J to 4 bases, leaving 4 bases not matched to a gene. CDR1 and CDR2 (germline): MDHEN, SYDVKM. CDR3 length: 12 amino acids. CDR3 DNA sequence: TGTGCCAGCGGACAGGGTGATTACGAGCAGTACTTC. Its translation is CASGQGDYEQYF.

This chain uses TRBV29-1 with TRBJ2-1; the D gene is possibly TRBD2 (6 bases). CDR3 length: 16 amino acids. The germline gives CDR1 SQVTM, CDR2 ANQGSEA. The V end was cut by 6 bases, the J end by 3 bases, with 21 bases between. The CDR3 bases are TGCAGCGTGACTTGGAGGGGCAGGGAGATCTACAATGAGCAGTTCTTC. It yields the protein CSVTWRGREIYNEQFF.

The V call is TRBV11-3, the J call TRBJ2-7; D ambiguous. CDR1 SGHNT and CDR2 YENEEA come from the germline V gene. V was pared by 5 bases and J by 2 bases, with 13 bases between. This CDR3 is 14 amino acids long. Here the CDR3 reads CASSPRLNAYEQYF. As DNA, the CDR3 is TGTGCCAGCAGCCCCCGTCTCAATGCCTACGAGCAGTACTTC.

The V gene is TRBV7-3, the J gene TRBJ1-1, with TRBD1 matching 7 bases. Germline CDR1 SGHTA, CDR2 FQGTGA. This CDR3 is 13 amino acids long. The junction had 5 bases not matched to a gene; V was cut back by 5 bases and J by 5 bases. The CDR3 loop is CASSTQGGTEAFF. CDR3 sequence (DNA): TGTGCCAGCAGCACGCAGGGGGGGACTGAAGCTTTCTTT. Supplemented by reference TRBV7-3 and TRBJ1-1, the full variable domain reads GAGVSQTPSNKVTEKGKYVELRCDPISGHTALYWYRQSLGQGPEFLIYFQGTGAADDSGLPNDRFFAVRPEGSVSTLKIQRTERGDSAVYLCASSTQGGTEAFFGQGTRLTVV.

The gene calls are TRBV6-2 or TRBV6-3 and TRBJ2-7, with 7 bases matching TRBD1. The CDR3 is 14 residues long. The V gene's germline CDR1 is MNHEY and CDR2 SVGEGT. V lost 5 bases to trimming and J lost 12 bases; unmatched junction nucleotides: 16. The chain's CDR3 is CASSIRYPGGSAYF. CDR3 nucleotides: TGTGCCAGCAGTATAAGGTACCCAGGGGGTTCGGCGTACTTC.

As DNA, the CDR3 is TGTGCCAGCAGCTTAGCGAGGTCCCCCCGAGGTCAGCCCCAGCATTTT. Translated: CASSLARSPRGQPQHF. The chain has TRBV7-2 and TRBJ1-5; the D is unclear. From germline, CDR1 is SGHTA and CDR2 FQGNSA. The CDR3 is 16 residues long. V lost 0 bases and J 6 bases, leaving 15 bases between the germline ends.

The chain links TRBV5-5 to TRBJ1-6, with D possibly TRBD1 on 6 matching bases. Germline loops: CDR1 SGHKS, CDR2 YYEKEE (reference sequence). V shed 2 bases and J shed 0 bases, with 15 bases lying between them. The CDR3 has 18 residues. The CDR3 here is CASSLFGGLSSYNSPLHF. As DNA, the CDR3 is TGTGCCAGCAGCTTATTCGGGGGGCTTTCCTCCTATAATTCACCCCTCCACTTT.

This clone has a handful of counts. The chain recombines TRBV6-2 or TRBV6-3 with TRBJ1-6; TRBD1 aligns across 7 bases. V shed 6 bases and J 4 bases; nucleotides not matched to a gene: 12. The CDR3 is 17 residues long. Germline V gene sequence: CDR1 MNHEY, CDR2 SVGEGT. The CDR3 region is CASSPLNQGEYNSPLHF. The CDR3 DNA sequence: TGTGCCAGCAGCCCTTTGAACCAGGGGGAGTATAATTCACCCCTCCACTTT.

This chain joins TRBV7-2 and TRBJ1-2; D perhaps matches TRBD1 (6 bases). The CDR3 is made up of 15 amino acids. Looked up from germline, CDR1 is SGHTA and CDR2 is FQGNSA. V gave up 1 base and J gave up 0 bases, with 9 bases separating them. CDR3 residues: CASSLGGPANYGYTF. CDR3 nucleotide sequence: TGTGCCAGCAGCTTAGGGGGGCCGGCTAACTATGGCTACACCTTC.

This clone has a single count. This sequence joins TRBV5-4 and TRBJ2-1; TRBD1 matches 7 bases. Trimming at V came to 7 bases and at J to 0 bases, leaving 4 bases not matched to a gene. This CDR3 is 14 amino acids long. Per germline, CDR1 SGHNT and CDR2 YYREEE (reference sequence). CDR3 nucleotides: TGTGCCAGCGGTGGGACAGCCTCCTACAATGAGCAGTTCTTC. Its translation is CASGGTASYNEQFF.

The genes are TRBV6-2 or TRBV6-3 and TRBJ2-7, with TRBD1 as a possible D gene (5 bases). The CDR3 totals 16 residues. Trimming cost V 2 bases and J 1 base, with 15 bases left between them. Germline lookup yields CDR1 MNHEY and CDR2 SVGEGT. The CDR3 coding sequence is TGTGCCAGCAGTTACAAGGCAGGGAAAGAGTCCTACGAGCAGTACTTC. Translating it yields CASSYKAGKESYEQYF.

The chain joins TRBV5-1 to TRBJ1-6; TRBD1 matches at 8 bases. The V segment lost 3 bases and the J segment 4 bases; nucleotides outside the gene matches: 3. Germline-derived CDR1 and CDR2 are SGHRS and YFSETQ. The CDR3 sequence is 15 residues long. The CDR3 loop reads CASSSDRGYNSPLHF. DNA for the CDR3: TGCGCCAGCAGCTCCGACAGGGGATATAATTCACCCCTCCACTTT.